A single sample gave rise to the 13 T cell receptor beta chains below, sequenced in a study of cytomegalovirus exposure and HLA in healthy donors. The PCR ran on 60 Vbeta and 13 Jbeta primers. Sequenced by immunoSEQ multiplex PCR; TCRdb stores in-frame clones only, minus some. This table has approximately 150,000 clones, about 84% appearing once. Sequencing was performed on PBMCs. The receptors originated from a middle-aged man in good health and CMV-seropositive.

The V call is TRBV10-2, the J call TRBJ1-1; D not certain. The CDR3 is 13 amino acids. With 7 bases removed from V and 5 bases from J, the gap between germline ends came to 14 bases. Germline CDR1 WSHSY, CDR2 SAAADI. As DNA, the CDR3 is TGCGCCAGCATTCCGGGAACGTTTACTGAAGCTTTCTTT. Amino acids: CASIPGTFTEAFF.

Turning to this clone: The sample contains more than one DNA sequence encoding this CDR3. CDR3 region: CASSTGNYGYTF. In nucleotides, the CDR3 is TGTGCCAGCTCGACAGGGAACTATGGCTACACCTTC. The V and J genes are TRBV28 and TRBJ1-2; TRBD1 agrees at 7 bases. The CDR3 spans 12 residues. Germline CDR1 reads MDHEN; CDR2 reads SYDVKM. The J segment lost 2 bases and the V segment lost 8 bases, leaving 2 bases of the junction unmatched.

J is TRBJ2-7 and V is TRBV27, with D possibly matching TRBD2 (6 bases). CDR3 length: 13 residues. From germline, CDR1 is MNHEY and CDR2 SMNVEV (reference sequence). Trimming shortened V by 6 bases and J by 6 bases, and 15 bases separated the two germline ends. Here the CDR3 reads CASSLRERTEQYF. CDR3 nucleotides: TGTGCCAGCAGCCTCCGGGAGCGGACCGAGCAGTACTTC.

The table lists this clone with a few counts. CDR3 loop: CASSLTENEQYF. The CDR3 DNA follows: TGTGCCAGCAGCTTAACAGAAAACGAGCAGTACTTC. The rearrangement links TRBV5-5 to TRBJ2-7, with D unresolved. The CDR3 loop spans 12 amino acids. Germline loops: CDR1 SGHKS, CDR2 YYEKEE (reference sequence). Trimming stripped 2 bases from V and 5 bases from J, with 8 bases between.

This chain joins TRBV2 and TRBJ2-3; D ambiguous. CDR3 size: 10 residues. Per germline, CDR1 SNHLY and CDR2 FYNNEI. The V and J ends lost 7 bases and 6 bases respectively, with 5 bases between them. The CDR3 loop reads CASNPDTQYF. For the CDR3, the DNA is TGTGCCAGCAATCCGGATACGCAGTATTTT.

In its sample, this clone was seen a few times. The chain employs TRBV7-2 and TRBJ2-7; TRBD2 agrees at 8 bases. CDR3 length equals 14 residues. Per germline, CDR1 SGHTA and CDR2 FQGNSA. Germline trimming cut 11 bases from V and 3 bases from J; bases unmatched to any gene: 12. In DNA, the CDR3 is TGTGCCTCCACGAGAGCGGGGGCCCTCTACGAGCAGTACTTC. Translated, it gives CASTRAGALYEQYF.

CDR3 bases: TGTGCCAGCAGTGTTTTGACAGATAGCGAGCAGTACTTC. Amino acids: CASSVLTDSEQYF. The V and J genes are TRBV2 and TRBJ2-7; perhaps TRBD1 as D (5 bases). V was trimmed by 4 bases and J by 6 bases, leaving 13 bases between them. The CDR3 loop spans 13 amino acids. Germline loops: CDR1 SNHLY, CDR2 FYNNEI.

The chain couples TRBV5-1 to TRBJ1-1; TRBD1 might be the D (6 bases). CDR1 is SGHRS, CDR2 YFSETQ, per germline. This CDR3 comprises 14 residues. Deletions cut 4 bases from V and 1 base from J, with 11 bases between. This CDR3 is CASSPQTGNTEAFF. The CDR3 DNA reads TGCGCCAGCAGCCCACAGACAGGGAACACTGAAGCTTTCTTT.

This clone has just one count. This chain uses TRBV27 with TRBJ1-2; TRBD1 agrees at 9 bases. The length of the CDR3 is 15 residues. Germline lookup yields CDR1 MNHEY and CDR2 SMNVEV (reference sequence). V shed 5 bases, J shed 0 bases, and the junction held 4 bases outside the gene matches. Here the CDR3 DNA reads TGTGCCAGCAGTGGCCGGGACAGGGCTAACTATGGCTACACCTTC. This gives the protein CASSGRDRANYGYTF.

This clone has a handful of counts. The V gene is TRBV28, the J gene TRBJ1-1, with D unclear. Germline V CDR1 and CDR2: MDHEN, SYDVKM. The CDR3 is 13 amino acids. Trimming took off 3 bases at V and 5 bases at J, with 10 bases between the two ends. CDR3 bases: TGTGCCAGCAGTTTCGCCCGGTGGACTGAAGCTTTCTTT. It is translated as CASSFARWTEAFF.

There are a few counts of this clone. The chain carries TRBV7-8 and TRBJ2-7, with D perhaps TRBD2 (5 bases). Germline values: CDR1 SGHVS, CDR2 FQNEAQ. The CDR3 runs to 14 residues. Trimming shortened V by 5 bases and J by 0 bases, and 11 bases separated the two germline ends. The CDR3 loop is CASSTGLSSYEQYF. CDR3 nucleotides: TGTGCCAGCAGCACTGGACTCAGCTCCTACGAGCAGTACTTC.

V and J are TRBV4-1 and TRBJ2-7; TRBD2 might be the D (6 bases). CDR3 length equals 13 residues. The germline CDR1 and CDR2 sequences are MGHRA and YSYEKL. Trimming pared 1 base from V and 6 bases from J, leaving 10 bases between. CDR3 DNA: TGCGCCAGCAGCCAAGTTCTGGGAGGCGAGCAGTACTTC. Amino acids: CASSQVLGGEQYF.

The chain uses TRBV2 and TRBJ1-5, with D tentatively TRBD1 (6 bases). CDR1 and CDR2 from the germline V gene are SNHLY and FYNNEI. V lost 4 bases to trimming and J lost 3 bases, with 10 bases between them. There are 14 residues in the CDR3. The CDR3 protein is CASSGDTYNQPQHF. Written as DNA, the CDR3 is TGTGCCAGCAGTGGGGACACTTACAATCAGCCCCAGCATTTT.